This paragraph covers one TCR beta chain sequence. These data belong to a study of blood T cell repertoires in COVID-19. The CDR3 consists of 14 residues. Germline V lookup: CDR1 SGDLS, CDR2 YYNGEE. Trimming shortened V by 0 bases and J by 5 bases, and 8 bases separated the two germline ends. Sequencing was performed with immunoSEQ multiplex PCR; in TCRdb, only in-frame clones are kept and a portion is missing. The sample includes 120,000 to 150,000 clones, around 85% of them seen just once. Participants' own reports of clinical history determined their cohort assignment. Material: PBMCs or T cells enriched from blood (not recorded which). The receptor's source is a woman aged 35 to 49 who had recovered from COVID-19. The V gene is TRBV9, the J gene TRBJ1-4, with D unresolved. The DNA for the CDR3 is TGTGCCAGCAGCGTAGGAGTCCAAAATGAAAAACTGTTTTTT. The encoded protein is CASSVGVQNEKLFF.